The entry that follows covers one T cell receptor (beta chain) sequence. Method: immunoSEQ multiplex PCR; TCRdb's copy keeps in-frame clones and lacks some. The sample has around 50,000 clones; around 96% are singletons. These data belong to a study of technical replicates of blood from several donors. Source material: T cells isolated from PBMCs. This sequence originates from a human donor in good health.

This CDR3 reads CASSVGPGLADTQYF. The DNA of the CDR3 is TGTGCCAGCAGCGTAGGTCCGGGACTAGCGGATACGCAGTATTTT. The V call is TRBV9, the J call TRBJ2-3, with 10 bases fitting TRBD2. Germline assignment: CDR1 SGDLS and CDR2 YYNGEE. CDR3 size: 15 residues. Trimming cost V 0 bases and J 6 bases; bases outside gene matches: 4.